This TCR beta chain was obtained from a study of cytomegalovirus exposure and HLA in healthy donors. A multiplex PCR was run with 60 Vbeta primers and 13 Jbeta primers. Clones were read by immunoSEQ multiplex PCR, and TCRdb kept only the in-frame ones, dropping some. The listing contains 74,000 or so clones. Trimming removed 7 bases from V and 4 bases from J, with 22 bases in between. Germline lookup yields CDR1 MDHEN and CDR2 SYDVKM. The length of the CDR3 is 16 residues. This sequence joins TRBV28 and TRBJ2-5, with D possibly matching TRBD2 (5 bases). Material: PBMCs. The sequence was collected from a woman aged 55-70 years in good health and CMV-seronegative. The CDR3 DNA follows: TGTGCCAGCACTCCTAGTGGGATAGCGCCCGGAGAGACCCAGTACTTC. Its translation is CASTPSGIAPGETQYF. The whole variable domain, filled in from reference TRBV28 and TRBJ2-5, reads DVKVTQSSRYLVKRTGEKVFLECVQDMDHENMFWYRQDPGLGLRLIYFSYDVKMKEKGDIPEGYSVSREKKERFSLILESASTNQTSMYLCASTPSGIAPGETQYFGPGTRLLVL.